Shown below are 14 T cell receptor beta chains from a single sample sequenced in a study of CD8 T cells in Susac syndrome (dated by TCRdb to the late 2010s). The protocol used for the library was the immunoSEQ multiplex PCR assay. RNA was extracted using the RNeasy kit, and roughly 0.5 to 1 microgram was reverse transcribed with random hexamers. TCRdb cleaned the public reads at Q25 with fastp, built clones with MiXCR and kept in-frame beta chains. Rows merge per CDR3 protein into single entries with the most common DNA and genes. This sample gives a few hundred thousand distinct CDR3 sequences in total; about 88% of them show up just once. Jointly, the top ten make up about 0.11% of the sample. Material: CD8+ T cells from PBMCs. These receptors were obtained from a human donor with multiple sclerosis.

This chain links TRBV27 with TRBJ2-5, with D perhaps matching TRBD1 (6 bases). Trimming removed 5 bases at V and 4 bases at J, with 14 bases between. The CDR3 consists of 14 residues. CDR1 and CDR2 from the germline V gene are MNHEY and SMNVEV (reference sequence). The CDR3 bases are TGTGCCAGCAGTGCAGTGACAGGAGTAGAGACCCAGTACTTC. Translation: CASSAVTGVETQYF.

This chain joins TRBV7-9 and TRBJ2-1; D call uncertain. CDR1 and CDR2 (germline): SEHNR, FQNEAQ (reference sequence). V was pared by 2 bases and J by 5 bases, with 16 bases between. The CDR3 sequence is 16 residues long. The CDR3 DNA sequence: TGTGCCAGCAGCTTATTACGGCCCAGCTCGGACAATGAGCAGTTCTTC. This codes for CASSLLRPSSDNEQFF.

The chain links TRBV9 to TRBJ2-1, with TRBD2 identical over 7 bases. This CDR3 is built from 17 residues. The germline gives CDR1 SGDLS, CDR2 YYNGEE. V was clipped by 4 bases and J by 1 base; unmatched bases: 11. CDR3 DNA: TGTGCCAGCAGCCCAACCCTCTCCGGGGGGTCCTACAATGAGCAGTTCTTC. Residues: CASSPTLSGGSYNEQFF.

The rearrangement uses TRBV20-1 and TRBJ2-7; TRBD2 matches at 7 bases. The germline V gene encodes CDR1 DFQATT and CDR2 SNEGSKA (reference sequence). The V gene end was trimmed by 5 bases and the J gene end by 4 bases; junction bases not matched to a gene: 5. The CDR3 covers 12 residues. CDR3 residues: CSAGLGGYEQYF. CDR3 coding DNA: TGCAGTGCTGGGCTGGGAGGGTACGAGCAGTACTTC.

This chain joins TRBV27 and TRBJ1-2; tentative D call: TRBD1 (5 bases). In germline, CDR1 is MNHEY, CDR2 SMNVEV (reference sequence). V lost 0 bases and J lost 6, with 14 bases in between. The CDR3 extends over 15 amino acids. The CDR3 DNA reads as TGTGCCAGCAGTTTATCTAGGGGAGGGGTTGATGGCTACACCTTC. This sequence encodes CASSLSRGGVDGYTF.

The CDR3, as DNA: TGTGCCAGCAGCGACGGAAATAGCGGGAGGGCAACGTTGACCGGGGAGCTGTTTTTT. Translation gives CASSDGNSGRATLTGELFF. The gene calls are TRBV9 and TRBJ2-2; TRBD2 matches at 11 bases. The CDR3 totals 19 residues. After removal of 3 bases from V and 5 bases from J, the junction contained 15 bases not matched to a gene. In germline, CDR1 is SGDLS, CDR2 YYNGEE. The variable domain in full, completed from reference TRBV9 and TRBJ2-2, reads DSGVTQTPKHLITATGQRVTLRCSPRSGDLSVYWYQQSLDQGLQFLIQYYNGEERAKGNILERFSAQQFPDLHSELNLSSLELGDSALYFCASSDGNSGRATLTGELFFGEGSRLTVL.

V and J are TRBV6-2 or TRBV6-3 and TRBJ2-7, with D unresolved. The germline V gene has CDR1 MNHEY and CDR2 SVGEGT. V lost 4 bases to trimming and J lost 2 bases, with 12 bases between them. The length of the CDR3 is 14 residues. CDR3 sequence: CASSSARRPYEQYF. CDR3 nucleotides: TGTGCCAGCAGTTCCGCTAGACGGCCCTACGAGCAGTACTTC.

The J gene is TRBJ2-1, the V gene TRBV27, with a possible D match to TRBD2 (6 bases). With 5 bases removed from V and 12 bases from J, the gap between germline ends came to 11 bases. Germline V gene data show CDR1 as MNHEY and CDR2 as SMNVEV (reference sequence). The CDR3 is 11 amino acids. Here the CDR3 reads CASSMEGAQFF. In nucleotides, the CDR3 is TGTGCCAGCAGTATGGAGGGAGCGCAGTTCTTC.

J is TRBJ2-5 and V is TRBV6-2 or TRBV6-3; possible D gene TRBD2, 5 bases. The CDR3 has 14 amino acids. Trimming took off 7 bases at V and 5 bases at J, with 17 bases between the two ends. Germline V gives CDR1 MNHEY, CDR2 SVGEGT. DNA for the CDR3: TGTGCCAGCATGCCAATTACGGGGAATGAGACCCAGTACTTC. Amino acids: CASMPITGNETQYF.

This chain links TRBV24-1 with TRBJ1-5; D unclear. CDR1 and CDR2 from the germline V gene are KGHDR and SFDVKD. The CDR3 length is 14 residues. The V end was cut by 2 bases, the J end by 7 bases, with 11 bases between. The CDR3 sequence: CATSDSSPWQPQHF. CDR3 bases: TGTGCCACCAGTGATTCCTCCCCCTGGCAGCCCCAGCATTTT.

The V call is TRBV11-2, the J call TRBJ2-1; perhaps D is TRBD1 or TRBD2 (9 bases each). Germline lookup yields CDR1 SGHAT and CDR2 FQNNGV. The CDR3 has 17 amino acids. Trimming removed 8 bases at V and 3 bases at J, with 23 bases between. The CDR3 region is CASLGQGSSGDYNEQFF. Here the CDR3 DNA reads TGTGCCAGCTTGGGACAGGGTTCTAGCGGGGACTACAATGAGCAGTTCTTC.

This clonotype was seen a single time. The rearrangement joins TRBV7-9 to TRBJ2-3; the match to TRBD2 covers 7 bases. V trimming: 8 bases; J trimming: 2 bases; junction bases outside the gene matches: 10. Germline CDR1 SEHNR, CDR2 FQNEAQ (reference sequence). The CDR3 loop spans 15 amino acids. The CDR3 sequence is CASLNRSGDTDTQYF. The DNA of the CDR3 is TGTGCCAGCCTTAATAGGAGCGGGGACACAGATACGCAGTATTTT.

The CDR3 DNA sequence: TGTGCCAGCAGCCTTAACGGGCAGGGGAGGACTGAAGCTTTCTTT. It specifies CASSLNGQGRTEAFF. The chain links TRBV7-3 to TRBJ1-1; possibly TRBD1 for D (6 bases). This CDR3 contains 15 residues. V lost 5 bases to trimming and J lost 5 bases, with 18 bases between them. The V gene's germline CDR1 is SGHTA and CDR2 FQGTGA.

The chain is built from TRBV29-1 and TRBJ2-7, with D possibly being TRBD1 (6 bases). Trimming left V 7 bases short and J 6 bases short, with 13 bases between. Germline V gene data show CDR1 as SQVTM and CDR2 as ANQGSEA. The CDR3 has 11 amino acids. DNA of the CDR3: TGCAGCGCCCTAAACAGGGCCGAGCAGTACTTC. Translation: CSALNRAEQYF.